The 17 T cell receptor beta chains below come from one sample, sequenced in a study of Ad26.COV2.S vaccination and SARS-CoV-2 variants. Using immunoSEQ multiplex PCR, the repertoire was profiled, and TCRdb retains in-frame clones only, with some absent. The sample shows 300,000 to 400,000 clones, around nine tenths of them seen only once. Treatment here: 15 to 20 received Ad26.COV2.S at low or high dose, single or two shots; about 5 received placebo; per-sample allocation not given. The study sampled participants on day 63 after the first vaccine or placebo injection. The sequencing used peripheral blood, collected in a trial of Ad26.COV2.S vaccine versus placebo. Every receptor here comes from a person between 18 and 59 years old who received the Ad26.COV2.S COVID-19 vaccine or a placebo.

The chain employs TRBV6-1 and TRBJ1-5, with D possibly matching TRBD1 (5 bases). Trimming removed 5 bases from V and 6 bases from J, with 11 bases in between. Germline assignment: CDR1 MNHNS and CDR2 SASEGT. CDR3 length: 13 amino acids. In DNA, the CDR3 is TGTGCCAGCAGTCGCGGGGCAGTTCAGCCCCAGCATTTT. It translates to CASSRGAVQPQHF.

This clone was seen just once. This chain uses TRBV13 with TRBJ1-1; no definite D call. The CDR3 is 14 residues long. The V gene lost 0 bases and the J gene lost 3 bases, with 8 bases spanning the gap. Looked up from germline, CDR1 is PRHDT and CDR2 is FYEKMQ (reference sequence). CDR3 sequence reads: CASSLGLGHTEAFF. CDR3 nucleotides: TGTGCCAGCAGCTTAGGCCTGGGTCACACTGAAGCTTTCTTT.

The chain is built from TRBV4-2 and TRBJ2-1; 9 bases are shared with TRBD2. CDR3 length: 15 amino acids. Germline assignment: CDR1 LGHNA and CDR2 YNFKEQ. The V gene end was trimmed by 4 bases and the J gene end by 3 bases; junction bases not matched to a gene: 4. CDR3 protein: CASSLRGGDYNEQFF. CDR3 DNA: TGTGCCAGCAGCCTGCGGGGGGGAGACTACAATGAGCAGTTCTTC.

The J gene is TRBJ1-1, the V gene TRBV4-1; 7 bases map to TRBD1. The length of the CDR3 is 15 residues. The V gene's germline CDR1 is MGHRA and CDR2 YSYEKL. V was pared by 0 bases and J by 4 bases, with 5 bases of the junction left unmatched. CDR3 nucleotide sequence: TGCGCCAGCAGCCAAGATACCCCAGGGGGCACTGAAGCTTTCTTT. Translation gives CASSQDTPGGTEAFF.

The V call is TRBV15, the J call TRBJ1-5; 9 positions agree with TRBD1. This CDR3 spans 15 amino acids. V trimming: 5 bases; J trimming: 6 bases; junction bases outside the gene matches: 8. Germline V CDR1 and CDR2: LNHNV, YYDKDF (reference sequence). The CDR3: CATSGGGQGGQPQHF. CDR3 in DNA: TGTGCCACCAGCGGGGGGGGACAGGGCGGTCAGCCCCAGCATTTT.

The CDR3, as DNA: TGTGCCAGCAGCCAAGATCCGTACGGAGCTAATGAAAAACTGTTTTTT. This translates into CASSQDPYGANEKLFF. The V call is TRBV4-2, the J call TRBJ1-4; the D is unclear. V gave up 0 bases and J gave up 3 bases, with 11 bases separating them. The V gene's germline CDR1 is LGHNA and CDR2 YNFKEQ. The CDR3 covers 16 residues.

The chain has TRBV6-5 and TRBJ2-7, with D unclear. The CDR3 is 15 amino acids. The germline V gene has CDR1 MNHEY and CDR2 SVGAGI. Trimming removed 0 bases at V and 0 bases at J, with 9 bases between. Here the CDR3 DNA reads TGTGCCAGCAGTTACTCTGCGGATGCCTCCTACGAGCAGTACTTC. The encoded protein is CASSYSADASYEQYF.

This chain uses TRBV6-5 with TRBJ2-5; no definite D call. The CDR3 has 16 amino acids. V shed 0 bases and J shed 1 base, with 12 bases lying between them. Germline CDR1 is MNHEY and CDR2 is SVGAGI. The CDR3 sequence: CASSYSPRPLQETQYF. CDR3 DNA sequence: TGTGCCAGCAGTTACTCTCCACGGCCACTCCAAGAGACCCAGTACTTC.

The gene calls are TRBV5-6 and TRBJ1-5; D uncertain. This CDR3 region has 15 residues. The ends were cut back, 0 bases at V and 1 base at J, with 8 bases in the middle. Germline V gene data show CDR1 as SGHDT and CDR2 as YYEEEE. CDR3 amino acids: CASSLAYGSNQPQHF. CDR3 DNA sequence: TGTGCCAGCAGCTTGGCGTACGGGAGCAATCAGCCCCAGCATTTT.

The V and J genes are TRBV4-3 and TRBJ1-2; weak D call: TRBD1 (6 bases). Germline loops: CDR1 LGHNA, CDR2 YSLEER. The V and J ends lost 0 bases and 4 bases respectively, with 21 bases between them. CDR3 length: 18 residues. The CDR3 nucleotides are TGCGCCAGCAGCCAAGATTGGCAGGGGAGTTATTCGAGCTATGGCTACACCTTC. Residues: CASSQDWQGSYSSYGYTF.

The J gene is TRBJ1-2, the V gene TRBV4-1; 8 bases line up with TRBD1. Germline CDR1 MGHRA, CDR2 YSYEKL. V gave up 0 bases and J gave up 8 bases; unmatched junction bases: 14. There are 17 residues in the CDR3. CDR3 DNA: TGCGCCAGCAGCCAAGATGTCCTCGGCCAGGGGGCTCGGGGCTACACCTTC. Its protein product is CASSQDVLGQGARGYTF.

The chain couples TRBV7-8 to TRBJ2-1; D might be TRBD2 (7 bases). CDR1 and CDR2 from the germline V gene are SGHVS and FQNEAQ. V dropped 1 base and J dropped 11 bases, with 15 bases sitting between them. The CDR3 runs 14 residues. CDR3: CASSLGWGGPQQFF. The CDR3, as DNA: TGTGCCAGCAGCTTAGGGTGGGGGGGCCCGCAGCAGTTCTTC.

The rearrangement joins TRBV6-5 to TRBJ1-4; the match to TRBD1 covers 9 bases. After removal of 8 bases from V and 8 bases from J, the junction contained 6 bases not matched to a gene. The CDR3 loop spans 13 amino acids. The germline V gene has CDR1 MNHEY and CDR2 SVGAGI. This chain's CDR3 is CASARDRAEKLFF. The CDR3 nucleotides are TGTGCCAGCGCCCGGGACAGGGCCGAAAAACTGTTTTTT.

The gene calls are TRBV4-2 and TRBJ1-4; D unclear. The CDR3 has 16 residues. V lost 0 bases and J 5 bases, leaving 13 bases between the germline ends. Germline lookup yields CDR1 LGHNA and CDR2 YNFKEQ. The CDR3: CASSQDAAGENEKLFF. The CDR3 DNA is TGTGCCAGCAGCCAAGATGCGGCAGGTGAAAATGAAAAACTGTTTTTT.

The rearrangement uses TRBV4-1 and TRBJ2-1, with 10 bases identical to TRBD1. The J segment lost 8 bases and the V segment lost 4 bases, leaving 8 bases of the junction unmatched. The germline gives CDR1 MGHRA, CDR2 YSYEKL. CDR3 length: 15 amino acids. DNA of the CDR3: TGCGCCAGCAGCCCTGGACAGGGGGTTTCACATGAGCAGTTCTTC. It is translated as CASSPGQGVSHEQFF.

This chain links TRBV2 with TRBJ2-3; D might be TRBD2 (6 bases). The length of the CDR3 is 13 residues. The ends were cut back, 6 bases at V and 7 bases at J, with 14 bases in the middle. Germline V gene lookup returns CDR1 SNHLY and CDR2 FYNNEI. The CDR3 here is CASREEGRHTQYF. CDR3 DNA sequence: TGTGCCAGCAGGGAGGAGGGGAGGCATACGCAGTATTTT.

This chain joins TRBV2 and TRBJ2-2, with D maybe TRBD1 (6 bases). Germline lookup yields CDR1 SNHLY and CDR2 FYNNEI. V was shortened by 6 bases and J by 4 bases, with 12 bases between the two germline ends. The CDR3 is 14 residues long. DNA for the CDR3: TGTGCCAGCAGCTCGGACAGCACCACCGGGGAGCTGTTTTTT. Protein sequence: CASSSDSTTGELFF.